The T cell receptor (beta chain) described here comes from a study of blood T cell repertoires in COVID-19. Study summary: Samples of COVID-19 (acute and convalescent) were obtained from the United States, Italy and Spain.

Those enrolled in Seattle joined during active infection and were followed longitudinally afterward. In the original processing: Reference gene primer amplification gave nucleated cell count estimates. Using immunoSEQ multiplex PCR, the repertoire was profiled, and TCRdb retains in-frame clones only, with some absent. That table is the source of V, J and clone size, and D and trimming were worked out from the DNA. Of over 70,000 clones in the sample, approximately 80% were seen once. Germline assignment: CDR1 MGHRA and CDR2 YSYEKL. The CDR3 covers 16 residues. V was clipped by 1 base and J by 5 bases, with 15 bases between them.

The clonotype originates from a man in his thirties or forties with COVID-19, enrolled during active disease. The source material was peripheral blood. The V call is TRBV4-1, the J call TRBJ2-1, with D tentatively TRBD1 (5 bases). The CDR3: CASSQVGQGKNNEQFF. As DNA, the CDR3 is TGCGCCAGCAGCCAAGTAGGCCAGGGTAAAAACAATGAGCAGTTCTTC.